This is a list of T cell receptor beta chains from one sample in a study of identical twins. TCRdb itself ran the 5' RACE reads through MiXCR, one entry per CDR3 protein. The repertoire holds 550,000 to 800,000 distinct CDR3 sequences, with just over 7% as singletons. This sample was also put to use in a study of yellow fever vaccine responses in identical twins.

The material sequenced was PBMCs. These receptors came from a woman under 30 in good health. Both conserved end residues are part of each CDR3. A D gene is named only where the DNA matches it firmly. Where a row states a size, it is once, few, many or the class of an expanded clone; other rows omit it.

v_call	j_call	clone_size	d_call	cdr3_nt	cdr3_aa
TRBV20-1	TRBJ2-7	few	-	TGCAGTGCTAGGACTGGAACACCCTACGAGCAGTACTTC	CSARTGTPYEQYF
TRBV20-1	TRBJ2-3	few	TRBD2	TGCAGTGTCGGTAGCGGGGGCCTTAGCACAGATACGCAGTATTTT	CSVGSGGLSTDTQYF
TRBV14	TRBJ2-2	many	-	TGTGCCAGCAGCCAAGTTGTTACTAACACCGGGGAGCTGTTTTTT	CASSQVVTNTGELFF
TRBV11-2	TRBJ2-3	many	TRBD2	TGTGCCAGCAGCTTAAAAGGTCTAGCGGCAGGCACAGATACGCAGTATTTT	CASSLKGLAAGTDTQYF
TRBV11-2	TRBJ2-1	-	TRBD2	TGTGCCAGCAGCTTTAGCGGGACGTTGAACTACAATGAGCAGTTCTTC	CASSFSGTLNYNEQFF
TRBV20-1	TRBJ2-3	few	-	TGCAGTGCTAGAGATCTGGAACCTTCGGAAGATACGCAGTATTTT	CSARDLEPSEDTQYF
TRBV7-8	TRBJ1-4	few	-	TGTGCCAGCAGCCGTACACCTTCAGAAAAACTGTTTTTT	CASSRTPSEKLFF
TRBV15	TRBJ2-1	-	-	TGTGCCACCAGCAGAGCCGCAGGCCCTACCTACAATGAGCAGTTCTTC	CATSRAAGPTYNEQFF
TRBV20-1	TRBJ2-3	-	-	TGCAGTGCCAACCAGGGTAGGGCAGATACGCAGTATTTT	CSANQGRADTQYF
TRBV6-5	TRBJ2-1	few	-	TGTGCCAGCAGTTATCGGGAGCAGAATGAGCAGTTCTTC	CASSYREQNEQFF
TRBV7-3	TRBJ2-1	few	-	TGTGCCAGCAGCTTGTTTCCGAGCTCCTACAATGAGCAGTTCTTC	CASSLFPSSYNEQFF
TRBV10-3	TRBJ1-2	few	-	TGTGCCATCAGTGAGGAAACAGTAATCACCTTC	CAISEETVITF
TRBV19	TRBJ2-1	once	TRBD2	TGTGCCAGTAGTCATCGGCGGGGGGGAGGCGATGAGCAGTTCTTC	CASSHRRGGGDEQFF
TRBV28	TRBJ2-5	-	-	TGTGCCAGCAGGAACACAGGGAACCAAGAGACCCAGTACTTC	CASRNTGNQETQYF
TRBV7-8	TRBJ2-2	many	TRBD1	TGTGCCAGCAGCTTAGTGGCAGGGGGTATGGGCACCGGGGAGCTGTTTTTT	CASSLVAGGMGTGELFF
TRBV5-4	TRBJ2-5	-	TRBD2	TGTGCCAGCAGCCTTCGGGCTAGCGGGAGTGGGTCAGAGACCCAGTACTTC	CASSLRASGSGSETQYF